These 21 T cell receptor beta chains came from one sample sequenced in a study of T cell changes during pregnancy in multiple sclerosis. Using immunoSEQ multiplex PCR, the repertoire was profiled, and TCRdb retains in-frame clones only, with some absent. The sample has fewer than 75,000 clones, more than 85% seen once. The sequenced sample was CD8+ T cells from peripheral blood mononuclear cells, obtained before pregnancy. The receptors stem from a female donor with multiple sclerosis, enrolled in a pregnancy study.

The chain is built from TRBV4-2 and TRBJ2-7; a possible D gene is TRBD2 (5 bases). The CDR3 runs to 14 residues. Germline loops: CDR1 LGHNA, CDR2 YNFKEQ. The ends were cut back, 0 bases at V and 5 bases at J, with 11 bases in the middle. DNA of the CDR3: TGTGCCAGCAGCCAAGAGAGGCACGGGGACGAGCAGTACTTC. It is translated as CASSQERHGDEQYF.

The chain joins TRBV27 to TRBJ2-1, with D possibly being TRBD1 (6 bases). The CDR3 is made up of 12 amino acids. V lost 8 bases, J lost 6 bases, and 11 bases lay in between. Germline CDR1 and CDR2: MNHEY and SMNVEV (reference sequence). In DNA, the CDR3 is TGTGCCAGCCATACCAGGGGCAATGAGCAGTTCTTC. Translating gives CASHTRGNEQFF.

This clone has just a few counts. This chain connects TRBV19 to TRBJ1-1; no clear D gene. The ends were cut back, 5 bases at V and 5 bases at J, with 12 bases in the middle. CDR1 and CDR2 from the germline V gene are LNHDA and SQIVND (reference sequence). This CDR3 region has 13 residues. In nucleotides, the CDR3 is TGTGCCAGTAGTCCCCCCGAGTGGACTGAAGCTTTCTTT. Its translation: CASSPPEWTEAFF. The whole variable domain, remainder taken from reference TRBV19 and TRBJ1-1, is DGGITQSPKYLFRKEGQNVTLSCEQNLNHDAMYWYRQDPGQGLRLIYYSQIVNDFQKGDIAEGYSVSREKKESFPLTVTSAQKNPTAFYLCASSPPEWTEAFFGQGTRLTVV.

The V and J genes are TRBV19 and TRBJ2-7, with 7 nucleotides matching TRBD1. With 9 bases clipped from V and 7 bases from J, the junction kept 6 bases outside the gene matches. The germline gives CDR1 LNHDA, CDR2 SQIVND (reference sequence). CDR3 length: 11 amino acids. CDR3 nucleotides: TGTGCCAGCGGACAGGCCACGGAGCAGTACTTC. It encodes CASGQATEQYF.

J is TRBJ2-1 and V is TRBV5-1, with D perhaps TRBD1 (5 bases). The germline V gene encodes CDR1 SGHRS and CDR2 YFSETQ. Trimming left V 4 bases short and J 9 bases short, with 14 bases between. The CDR3 has 13 amino acids. CDR3 region: CASSPGPDSEQFF. CDR3 nucleotides: TGCGCCAGCAGCCCAGGACCCGACAGTGAGCAGTTCTTC.

This sequence joins TRBV29-1 and TRBJ2-1, with D unresolved. The CDR3 sequence is 13 residues long. From germline, CDR1 is SQVTM and CDR2 ANQGSEA. V lost 7 bases and J 0 bases, leaving 10 bases between the germline ends. The CDR3 reads CSAVQSSYNEQFF. The CDR3 bases are TGCAGCGCTGTACAAAGCTCCTACAATGAGCAGTTCTTC.

The chain is built from TRBV27 and TRBJ1-2; possible D gene TRBD1, 6 bases. Germline V CDR1 and CDR2: MNHEY, SMNVEV (reference sequence). This CDR3 has 11 residues. With 7 bases removed from V and 8 bases from J, the gap between germline ends came to 11 bases. Written as DNA, the CDR3 is TGTGCCAGCACGGGGGGCGTGGGCTACACCTTC. It codes for CASTGGVGYTF.

The chain employs TRBV9 and TRBJ1-1; 8 nucleotides line up with TRBD1. J lost 4 bases, V lost 0 bases, and 14 bases had no gene match. The CDR3 totals 18 residues. Germline V gene sequence: CDR1 SGDLS, CDR2 YYNGEE. CDR3 bases: TGTGCCAGCAGCGTAGAGGCCCAGGGGGCGTCGATATTCACTGAAGCTTTCTTT. This gives the protein CASSVEAQGASIFTEAFF.

Only a few counts were recorded for this clone. V usage is TRBV19 and J usage is TRBJ2-5, with 8 bases fitting TRBD1. Germline lookup yields CDR1 LNHDA and CDR2 SQIVND (reference sequence). V was clipped by 6 bases and J by 4 bases; unmatched bases: 10. The CDR3 has 15 amino acids. The CDR3 spells CASSPRDRGRETQYF. The CDR3 nucleotides read TGTGCCAGTAGCCCAAGAGACAGGGGAAGAGAGACCCAGTACTTC.

The V call is TRBV5-6, the J call TRBJ2-7, with D perhaps TRBD2 (6 bases). Germline V gene lookup returns CDR1 SGHDT and CDR2 YYEEEE. Trimming shortened V by 4 bases and J by 1 base, and 15 bases separated the two germline ends. The CDR3 totals 15 residues. For the CDR3, the DNA is TGTGCCAGCAGCCTCAACTGGGACTGGTCCTACGAGCAGTACTTC. Translation: CASSLNWDWSYEQYF.

This chain links TRBV19 with TRBJ2-1; 10 positions match TRBD2. The trim removed 6 bases at V and 4 bases at J, leaving 6 bases unmatched. This CDR3 is 15 amino acids long. The V gene's germline CDR1 is LNHDA and CDR2 SQIVND (reference sequence). Written as DNA, the CDR3 is TGTGCCAGTAGCTTCTCTAGCGGGGGATACAATGAGCAGTTCTTC. As protein: CASSFSSGGYNEQFF.

The chain combines TRBV4-2 with TRBJ1-4, with D possibly being TRBD1 (5 bases). Between the trimmed V and J ends, which lost 5 bases and 2 bases, there was a span of 12 bases. The CDR3 contains 15 residues. Per the germline V gene, CDR1 is LGHNA and CDR2 is YNFKEQ. The CDR3 bases are TGTGCCAGCAGCACCATGACAGAGACTAATGAAAAACTGTTTTTT. Amino acids: CASSTMTETNEKLFF.

The CDR3 DNA follows: TGTGCCAGCAGTTCTGGGCCCTATTATGGCTACACCTTC. Protein product: CASSSGPYYGYTF. This chain connects TRBV27 to TRBJ1-2; no clear D. Trimming removed 4 bases from V and 5 bases from J, with 11 bases in between. The CDR3 loop spans 13 amino acids. Per germline, CDR1 MNHEY and CDR2 SMNVEV (reference sequence).

The chain uses TRBV27 and TRBJ1-2, with no clear D. The length of the CDR3 is 15 residues. Germline V gene data show CDR1 as MNHEY and CDR2 as SMNVEV (reference sequence). The V gene lost 3 bases and the J gene lost 8 bases, with 19 bases spanning the gap. CDR3 sequence: CASSFGPSPREGYTF. In DNA form, the CDR3 reads TGTGCCAGCAGTTTTGGGCCAAGCCCGAGGGAGGGCTACACCTTC.

The V and J genes are TRBV5-4 and TRBJ2-3, with D uncertain. Germline CDR1 and CDR2: SGHNT and YYREEE (reference sequence). This CDR3 is 12 amino acids long. V lost 2 bases and J 4 bases, leaving 5 bases between the germline ends. The CDR3 spells CASSFEADTQYF. DNA for the CDR3: TGTGCCAGCAGCTTCGAGGCAGATACGCAGTATTTT.

This chain uses TRBV6-6 with TRBJ2-7, with D possibly matching TRBD2 (6 bases). With 8 bases removed from V and 5 bases from J, the gap between germline ends came to 16 bases. The CDR3 runs 13 residues. Per the germline V gene, CDR1 is MNHNY and CDR2 is SVGAGI (reference sequence). The DNA for the CDR3 is TGTGCCAGCGCGGGGAGTCTAAGAGACGAGCAGTACTTC. Translating gives CASAGSLRDEQYF.

The chain carries TRBV27 and TRBJ2-1; 12 bases match TRBD2. The CDR3 is 16 residues long. Per the germline V gene, CDR1 is MNHEY and CDR2 is SMNVEV (reference sequence). V lost 5 bases, J lost 2 bases, and 4 bases stayed unmatched. CDR3 region: CASSVTSGGPYNEQFF. DNA of the CDR3: TGTGCCAGCAGTGTAACTAGCGGGGGGCCCTACAATGAGCAGTTCTTC.

This chain connects TRBV5-6 to TRBJ1-2; D remains ambiguous. Trimming removed 2 bases from V and 0 bases from J, with 8 bases in between. The V gene's germline CDR1 is SGHDT and CDR2 YYEEEE. The CDR3 is 14 residues long. The CDR3 DNA is TGTGCCAGCAGCTTAGGCGACACTAACTATGGCTACACCTTC. Its translation: CASSLGDTNYGYTF.

The chain carries TRBV5-5 and TRBJ1-1; 9 nucleotides agree with TRBD1. With 1 base clipped from V and 7 bases from J, the junction kept 8 bases outside the gene matches. The CDR3 runs 15 residues. Germline V gene data show CDR1 as SGHKS and CDR2 as YYEKEE (reference sequence). This CDR3 reads CASSLWGTGRNEAFF. CDR3 nucleotide sequence: TGTGCCAGCAGCTTGTGGGGGACAGGGCGTAATGAAGCTTTCTTT. Full variable domain (remainder filled in from reference TRBV5-5 and TRBJ1-1): DAGVTQSPTHLIKTRGQQVTLRCSPISGHKSVSWYQQVLGQGPQFIFQYYEKEERGRGNFPDRFSARQFPNYSSELNVNALLLGDSALYLCASSLWGTGRNEAFFGQGTRLTVV.

The chain combines TRBV7-9 with TRBJ2-2, with D unresolved. CDR3 length: 15 amino acids. Trimming removed 4 bases at V and 6 bases at J, with 15 bases between. In germline, CDR1 is SEHNR, CDR2 FQNEAQ (reference sequence). The CDR3 reads CASSSSPGYAGELFF. CDR3 nucleotide sequence: TGTGCCAGCAGCTCGTCTCCCGGGTACGCCGGGGAGCTGTTTTTT.

V is TRBV2 and J is TRBJ1-4; D not resolved. The CDR3 sequence is 11 residues long. Germline V gene lookup returns CDR1 SNHLY and CDR2 FYNNEI. Between the trimmed V and J ends, which lost 5 bases and 4 bases, there was a span of 2 bases. The CDR3 coding sequence is TGTGCCAGCAGTCGTAATGAAAAACTGTTTTTT. Translation gives CASSRNEKLFF.